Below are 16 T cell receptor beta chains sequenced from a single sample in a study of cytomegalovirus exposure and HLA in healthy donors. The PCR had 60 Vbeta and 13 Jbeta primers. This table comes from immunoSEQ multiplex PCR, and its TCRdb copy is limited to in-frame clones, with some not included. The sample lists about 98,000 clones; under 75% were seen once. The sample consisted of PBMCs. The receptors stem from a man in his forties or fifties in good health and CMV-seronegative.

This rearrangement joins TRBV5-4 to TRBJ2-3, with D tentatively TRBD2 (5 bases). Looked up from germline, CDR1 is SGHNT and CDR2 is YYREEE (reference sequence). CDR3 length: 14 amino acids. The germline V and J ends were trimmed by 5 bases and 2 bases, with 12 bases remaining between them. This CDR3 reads CASSWRQYTDTQYF. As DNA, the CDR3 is TGTGCCAGCAGTTGGAGGCAGTACACAGATACGCAGTATTTT.

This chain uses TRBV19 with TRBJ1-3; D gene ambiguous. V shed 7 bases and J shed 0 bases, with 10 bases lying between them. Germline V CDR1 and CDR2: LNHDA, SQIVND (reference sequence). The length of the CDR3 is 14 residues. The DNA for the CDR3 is TGTGCCAGTATCGGCGGTACCTCTGGAAACACCATATATTTT. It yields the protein CASIGGTSGNTIYF.

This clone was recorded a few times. The CDR3: CASSQVAGGGQFF. CDR3 DNA sequence: TGTGCCAGCAGCCAAGTTGCGGGTGGCGGGCAGTTCTTC. The chain has TRBV14 and TRBJ2-1; D is perhaps TRBD2 (5 bases). Germline CDR1 and CDR2: SGHDN and FVKESK. V lost 1 base and J lost 12, with 13 bases in between. The CDR3 extends over 13 amino acids.

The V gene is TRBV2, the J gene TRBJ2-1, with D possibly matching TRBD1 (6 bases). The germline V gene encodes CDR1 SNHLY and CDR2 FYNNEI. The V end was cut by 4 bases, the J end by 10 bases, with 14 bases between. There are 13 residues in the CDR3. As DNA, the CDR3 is TGTGCCAGCAGTGTGGGGGCAGTCGGGGAGCAGTTCTTC. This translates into CASSVGAVGEQFF.

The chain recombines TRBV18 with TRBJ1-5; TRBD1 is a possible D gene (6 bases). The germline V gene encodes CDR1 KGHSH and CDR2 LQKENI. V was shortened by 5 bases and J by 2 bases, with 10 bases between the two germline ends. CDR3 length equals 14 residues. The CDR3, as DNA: TGTGCCAGCTCAGGGGGCGTAGGCAATCAGCCCCAGCATTTT. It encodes CASSGGVGNQPQHF.

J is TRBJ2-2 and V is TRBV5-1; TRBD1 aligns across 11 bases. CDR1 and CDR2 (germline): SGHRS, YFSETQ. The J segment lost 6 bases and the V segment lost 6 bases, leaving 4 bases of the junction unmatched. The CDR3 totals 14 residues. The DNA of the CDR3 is TGCGCCAGCACATGGGGACAGGGGGCCGGGGAGCTGTTTTTT. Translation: CASTWGQGAGELFF.

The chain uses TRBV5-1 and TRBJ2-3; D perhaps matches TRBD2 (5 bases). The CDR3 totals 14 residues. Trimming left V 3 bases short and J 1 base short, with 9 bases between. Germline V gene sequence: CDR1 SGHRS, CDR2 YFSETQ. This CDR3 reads CASSSIGGTDTQYF. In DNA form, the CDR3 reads TGCGCCAGCAGCTCAATCGGGGGCACAGATACGCAGTATTTT.

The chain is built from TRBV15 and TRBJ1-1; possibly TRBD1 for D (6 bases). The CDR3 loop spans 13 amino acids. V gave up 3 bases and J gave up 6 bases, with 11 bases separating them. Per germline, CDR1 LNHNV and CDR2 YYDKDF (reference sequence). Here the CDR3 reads CATSSQQGAEAFF. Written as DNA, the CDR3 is TGTGCCACCAGCAGTCAACAGGGCGCTGAAGCTTTCTTT. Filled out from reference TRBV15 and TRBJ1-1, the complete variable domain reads DAMVIQNPRYQVTQFGKPVTLSCSQTLNHNVMYWYQQKSSQAPKLLFHYYDKDFNNEADTPDNFQSRRPNTSFCFLDIRSPGLGDTAMYLCATSSQQGAEAFFGQGTRLTVV.

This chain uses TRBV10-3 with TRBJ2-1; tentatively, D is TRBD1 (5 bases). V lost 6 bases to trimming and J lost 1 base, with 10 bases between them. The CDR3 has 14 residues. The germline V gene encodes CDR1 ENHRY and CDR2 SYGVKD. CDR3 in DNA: TGTGCCATCAGACCCAGGGATTCCTACAATGAGCAGTTCTTC. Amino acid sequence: CAIRPRDSYNEQFF.

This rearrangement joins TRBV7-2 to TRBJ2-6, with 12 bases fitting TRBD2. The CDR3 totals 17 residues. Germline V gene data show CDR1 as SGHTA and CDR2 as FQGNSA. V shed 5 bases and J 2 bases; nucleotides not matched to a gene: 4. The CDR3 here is CASSPSGGAPGANVLTF. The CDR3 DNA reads TGTGCCAGCAGCCCTAGCGGGGGGGCCCCTGGGGCCAACGTCCTGACTTTC.

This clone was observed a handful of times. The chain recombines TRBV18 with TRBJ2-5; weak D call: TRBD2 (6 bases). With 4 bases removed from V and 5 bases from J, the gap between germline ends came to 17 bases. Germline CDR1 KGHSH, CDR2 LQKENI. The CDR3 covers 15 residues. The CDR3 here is CASSRLGDSGETQYF. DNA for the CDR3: TGTGCCAGCTCACGCCTAGGGGACTCTGGGGAGACCCAGTACTTC.

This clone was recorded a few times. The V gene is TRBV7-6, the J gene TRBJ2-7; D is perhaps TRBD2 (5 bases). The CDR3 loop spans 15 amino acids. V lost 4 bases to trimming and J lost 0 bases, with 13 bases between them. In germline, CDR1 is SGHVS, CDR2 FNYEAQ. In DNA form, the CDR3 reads TGTGCCAGCAGCTCAGAGGGCTTTGGCTCCTACGAGCAGTACTTC. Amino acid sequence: CASSSEGFGSYEQYF.

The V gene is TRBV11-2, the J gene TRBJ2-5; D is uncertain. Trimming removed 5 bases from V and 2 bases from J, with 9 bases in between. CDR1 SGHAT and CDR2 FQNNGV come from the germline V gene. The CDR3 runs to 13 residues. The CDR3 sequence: CASSKLVQETQYF. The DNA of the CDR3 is TGTGCCAGCAGCAAGCTAGTTCAAGAGACCCAGTACTTC.

This chain's CDR3 is CASRRLAGGYEQYF. The CDR3 DNA is TGTGCCAGTCGTCGACTAGCAGGAGGTTACGAGCAGTACTTC. V gene TRBV2 combines with J gene TRBJ2-7; 7 nucleotides align to TRBD2. The CDR3 is made up of 14 amino acids. CDR1 and CDR2 (germline): SNHLY, FYNNEI. Germline trimming cut 9 bases from V and 4 bases from J; bases unmatched to any gene: 12.

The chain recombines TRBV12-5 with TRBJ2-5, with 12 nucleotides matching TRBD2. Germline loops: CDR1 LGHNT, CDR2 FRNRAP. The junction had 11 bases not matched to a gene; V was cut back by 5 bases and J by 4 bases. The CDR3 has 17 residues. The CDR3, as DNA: TGTGCTAGTGGTCAAACATGGACTAGCGGGGTGGGAGAGACCCAGTACTTC. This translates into CASGQTWTSGVGETQYF.

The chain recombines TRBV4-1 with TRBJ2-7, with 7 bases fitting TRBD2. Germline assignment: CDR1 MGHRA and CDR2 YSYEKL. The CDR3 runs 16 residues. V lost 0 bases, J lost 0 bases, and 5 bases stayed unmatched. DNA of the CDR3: TGCGCCAGCAGCCAAGAGACCAGCGGGACCTCCTACGAGCAGTACTTC. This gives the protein CASSQETSGTSYEQYF.